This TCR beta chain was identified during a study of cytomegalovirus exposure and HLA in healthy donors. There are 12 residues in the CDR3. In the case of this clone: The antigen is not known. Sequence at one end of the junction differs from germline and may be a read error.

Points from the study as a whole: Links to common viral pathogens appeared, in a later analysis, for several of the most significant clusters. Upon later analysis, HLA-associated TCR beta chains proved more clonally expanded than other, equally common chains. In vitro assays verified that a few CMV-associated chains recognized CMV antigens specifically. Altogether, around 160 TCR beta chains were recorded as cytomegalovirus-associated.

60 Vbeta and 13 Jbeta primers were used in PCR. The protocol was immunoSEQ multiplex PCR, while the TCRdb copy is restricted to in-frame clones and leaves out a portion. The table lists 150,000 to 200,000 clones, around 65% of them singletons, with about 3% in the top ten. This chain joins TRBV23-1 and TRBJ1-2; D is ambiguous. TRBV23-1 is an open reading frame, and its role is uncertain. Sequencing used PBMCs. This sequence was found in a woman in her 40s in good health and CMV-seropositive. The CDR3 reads CASSQLETGYPF. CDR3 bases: TGCGCCAGCAGTCAACTCGAGACTGGCTACCCCTTC.